These 9 T cell receptor beta chains share one sample of origin, sequenced in a study of radiation and T cells in renal cell carcinoma. Time point described: blood 2 weeks post-SBRT. Treatment noted: 15 Gy SBRT to primary tumor, nephrectomy 4 weeks later. The table came from immunoSEQ multiplex PCR; TCRdb's copy has only in-frame clones and leaves some out. The profile shows 70,000 or so clones, roughly 82% of them singletons. Sample: blood, taken from a patient whose treatment included radiotherapy and nephrectomy. The source of these receptors is a man aged 55 to 70 with renal cell carcinoma.

V is TRBV5-8 and J is TRBJ2-7, with D possibly matching TRBD1 (6 bases). Per the germline V gene, CDR1 is SGHTS and CDR2 is YDEGEE. Trimming left V 2 bases short and J 6 bases short, with 15 bases between. The CDR3 runs 14 residues. CDR3 in DNA: TGTGCCAGCAGCTTAGGGCAGGGGATGAGCGAGCAGTACTTC. Translated: CASSLGQGMSEQYF.

The rearrangement links TRBV7-3 to TRBJ2-7; D perhaps matches TRBD2 (6 bases). Germline CDR1 is SGHTA and CDR2 is FQGTGA. There are 12 residues in the CDR3. V dropped 5 bases and J dropped 6 bases, with 11 bases sitting between them. For the CDR3, the DNA is TGTGCCAGCAGCGCTCTGGGGGGCGAGCAGTACTTC. This sequence encodes CASSALGGEQYF.

CDR3 region: CASSYSSNTQYF. The CDR3 DNA is TGTGCCAGCAGTTACTCGAGCAATACGCAGTATTTT. The chain joins TRBV6-6 to TRBJ2-3; D gene unclear. Trimming left V 0 bases short and J 7 bases short, with 5 bases between. From germline, CDR1 is MNHNY and CDR2 SVGAGI (reference sequence). The CDR3 has 12 residues.

This chain uses TRBV28 with TRBJ2-7, with 11 bases identical to TRBD2. This CDR3 has 14 amino acids. The V gene end was trimmed by 6 bases and the J gene end by 7 bases; junction bases not matched to a gene: 8. Germline V gives CDR1 MDHEN, CDR2 SYDVKM. As DNA, the CDR3 is TGTGCCAGCAGCCCGACTAGCGGGATTCGGGAGCAGTACTTC. It yields the protein CASSPTSGIREQYF.

The J gene is TRBJ1-5, the V gene TRBV19, with 7 bases identical to TRBD1. Germline lookup yields CDR1 LNHDA and CDR2 SQIVND (reference sequence). The CDR3 is 16 amino acids. Trimming at V came to 5 bases and at J to 0 bases, leaving 7 bases not matched to a gene. CDR3 bases: TGTGCCAGTAGTCGACAGGGAGGATATAGCAATCAGCCCCAGCATTTT. It translates to CASSRQGGYSNQPQHF.

The chain employs TRBV6-1 and TRBJ1-3; D remains unclear. Germline CDR1 MNHNS, CDR2 SASEGT. The CDR3 runs to 15 residues. The germline V and J ends were trimmed by 6 bases and 4 bases, with 16 bases remaining between them. The CDR3 protein is CASSASGLLGNTIYF. The CDR3 DNA sequence: TGTGCCAGCAGCGCTAGTGGGCTCCTCGGAAACACCATATATTTT.

The gene calls are TRBV10-2 and TRBJ2-7; unclear D gene. The CDR3 length is 13 residues. Germline-derived CDR1 and CDR2 are WSHSY and SAAADI. V gave up 0 bases and J gave up 9 bases, with 12 bases separating them. This chain's CDR3 is CASSESERVGQYF. The CDR3, as DNA: TGCGCCAGCAGTGAGTCTGAGCGAGTTGGGCAGTACTTC.

V usage is TRBV7-8 and J usage is TRBJ2-7, with 12 bases identical to TRBD2. The V gene's germline CDR1 is SGHVS and CDR2 FQNEAQ. The CDR3 sequence is 15 residues long. After removal of 1 base from V and 4 bases from J, the junction contained 2 bases not matched to a gene. The CDR3 is CASSLGTSGTYEQYF. The CDR3 bases are TGTGCCAGCAGCTTAGGGACTAGCGGGACGTACGAGCAGTACTTC. The whole variable domain, remainder taken from reference TRBV7-8 and TRBJ2-7, is GAGVSQSPRYKVAKRGQDVALRCDPISGHVSLFWYQQALGQGPEFLTYFQNEAQLDKSGLPSDRFFAERPEGSVSTLKIQRTQQEDSAVYLCASSLGTSGTYEQYFGPGTRLTVT.

This clone was counted a single time. The rearrangement links TRBV6-5 to TRBJ1-2; 10 bases are shared with TRBD1. Per the germline V gene, CDR1 is MNHEY and CDR2 is SVGAGI. V dropped 8 bases and J dropped 7; count of bases not matched to a gene: 4. The CDR3 covers 12 residues. CDR3 sequence reads: CASARQGAGYTF. DNA of the CDR3: TGTGCCAGCGCCAGACAGGGGGCTGGCTACACCTTC.